The 9 T cell receptor beta chains reported below all come from one sample, sequenced in a study of technical replicates of blood from a few donors (dated by TCRdb to the late 2010s). Receptor libraries were prepared by the immunoSEQ multiplex PCR assay. This is the immuneACCESS table as TCRdb keeps it, with only in-frame sequences that have V and J called. A part of the clones is gone; compared with another copy, unresolved V genes explain less than half, and the rest is unexplained. The table for this sample lists 55,000 to 75,000 clones; about 94% of them were counted only once. The ten largest clones add up to about 0.4% of the sample. Sequenced material: T cells isolated from PBMCs. Every receptor here comes from a human donor in good health.

The J gene is TRBJ1-1, the V gene TRBV9; 7 nucleotides align to TRBD1. This CDR3 has 15 residues. Germline V lookup: CDR1 SGDLS, CDR2 YYNGEE. The V and J ends lost 0 bases and 4 bases, in that order; junction bases with no gene match: 6. The CDR3 DNA sequence: TGTGCCAGCAGCGTAGAAGGACAGGAGTCCACTGAAGCTTTCTTT. Translating it yields CASSVEGQESTEAFF.

The chain is built from TRBV7-2 and TRBJ2-7; weak D call: TRBD1 (5 bases). V dropped 1 base and J dropped 2 bases, with 9 bases sitting between them. Germline CDR1 reads SGHTA; CDR2 reads FQGNSA. This CDR3 is built from 14 residues. The CDR3 is CASSLEGPAYEQYF. In nucleotides, the CDR3 is TGTGCCAGCAGCTTAGAGGGGCCAGCCTACGAGCAGTACTTC. The entire variable domain, with the rest obtained from reference TRBV7-2 and TRBJ2-7, is as follows: GAGVSQSPSNKVTEKGKDVELRCDPISGHTALYWYRQSLGQGLEFLIYFQGNSAPDKSGLPSDRFSAERTGGSVSTLTIQRTQQEDSAVYLCASSLEGPAYEQYFGPGTRLTVT.

The chain is built from TRBV9 and TRBJ2-6; possibly TRBD1 for D (5 bases). Trimming stripped 2 bases from V and 4 bases from J, with 25 bases between. CDR1 SGDLS and CDR2 YYNGEE come from the germline V gene. The length of the CDR3 is 20 residues. CDR3 nucleotides: TGTGCCAGCAGCGTGACCCTCGACAGAATAGGTAGGAGAGGGGCCAACGTCCTGACTTTC. This translates into CASSVTLDRIGRRGANVLTF.

This chain links TRBV6-4 with TRBJ1-1; D is perhaps TRBD1 (5 bases). CDR1 is MRHNA, CDR2 SNTAGT, per germline. The V end was cut by 1 base, the J end by 0 bases, with 9 bases between. The length of the CDR3 is 15 residues. In DNA, the CDR3 is TGTGCCAGCAGTGACTATCCAGGGATGAACACTGAAGCTTTCTTT. Its translation is CASSDYPGMNTEAFF.

This clone was counted a few times. The V call is TRBV20-1, the J call TRBJ1-1, with a possible D match to TRBD1 (5 bases). Trimming removed 7 bases at V and 4 bases at J, with 10 bases between. Looked up from germline, CDR1 is DFQATT and CDR2 is SNEGSKA (reference sequence). The CDR3 runs to 11 residues. CDR3 loop: CSVGHGTEAFF. CDR3 nucleotide sequence: TGCAGTGTGGGGCATGGCACTGAAGCTTTCTTT.

V and J are TRBV30 and TRBJ2-7; D ambiguous. Between the trimmed V and J ends, which lost 6 bases and 6 bases, there was a span of 15 bases. Germline-derived CDR1 and CDR2 are GTSNPN and SVGIG (reference sequence). The CDR3 extends over 12 amino acids. The chain's CDR3 is CACEELPSEQYF. The CDR3 DNA reads TGTGCCTGTGAAGAACTCCCAAGCGAGCAGTACTTC.

The chain joins TRBV6-1 to TRBJ2-3, with D perhaps matching TRBD2 (5 bases). Germline CDR1 is MNHNS and CDR2 is SASEGT. This CDR3 contains 16 residues. V dropped 1 base and J dropped 4 bases, with 15 bases sitting between them. Here the CDR3 reads CASSEEASPGPDTQYF. CDR3 coding DNA: TGTGCCAGCAGTGAAGAGGCTAGCCCCGGACCAGATACGCAGTATTTT.

In DNA form, the CDR3 reads TGTGCCAGTAGTATAGACTTGACAGGGCCCGGAAACACCATATATTTT. It codes for CASSIDLTGPGNTIYF. V usage is TRBV19 and J usage is TRBJ1-3, with 7 bases lining up with TRBD1. The CDR3 runs to 16 residues. In germline, CDR1 is LNHDA, CDR2 SQIVND (reference sequence). J gave up 4 bases and V 0 bases, and 6 bases lay outside the gene matches.

The J gene is TRBJ2-3, the V gene TRBV9; 10 bases are a match to TRBD2. J lost 4 bases, V lost 0 bases, and 5 bases had no gene match. The CDR3 has 16 amino acids. In germline, CDR1 is SGDLS, CDR2 YYNGEE. The CDR3 coding sequence is TGTGCCAGCAGCGTAGAAGCGGGAGGGCCTTCAGATACGCAGTATTTT. Encoded protein: CASSVEAGGPSDTQYF.